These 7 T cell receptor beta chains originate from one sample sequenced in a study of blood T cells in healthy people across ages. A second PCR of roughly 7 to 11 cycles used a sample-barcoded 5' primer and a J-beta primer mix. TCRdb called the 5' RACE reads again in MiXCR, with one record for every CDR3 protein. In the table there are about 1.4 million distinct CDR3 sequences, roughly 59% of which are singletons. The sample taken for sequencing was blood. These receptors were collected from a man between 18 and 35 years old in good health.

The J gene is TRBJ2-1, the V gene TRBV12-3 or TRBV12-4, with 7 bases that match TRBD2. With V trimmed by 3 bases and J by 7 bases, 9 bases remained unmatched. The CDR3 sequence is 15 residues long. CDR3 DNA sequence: TGTGCCAGCAGTTTTTACCGGGAGGCCCTAAATGAGCAGTTCTTC. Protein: CASSFYREALNEQFF.

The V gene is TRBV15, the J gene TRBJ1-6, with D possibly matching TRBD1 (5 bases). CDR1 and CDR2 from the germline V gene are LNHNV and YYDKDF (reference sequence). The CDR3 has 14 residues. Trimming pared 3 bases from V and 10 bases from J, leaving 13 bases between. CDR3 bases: TGTGCCACCAGCAGGGCCTGGGACGACTCACCCCTCCACTTT. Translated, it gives CATSRAWDDSPLHF.

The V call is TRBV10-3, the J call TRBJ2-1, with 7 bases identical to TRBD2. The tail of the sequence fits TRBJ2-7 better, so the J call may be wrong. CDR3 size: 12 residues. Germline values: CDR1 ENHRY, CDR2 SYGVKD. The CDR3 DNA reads TGTGCCATCAGTGAACCGCGGGGGGAGCAGTACTTC. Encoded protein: CAISEPRGEQYF.

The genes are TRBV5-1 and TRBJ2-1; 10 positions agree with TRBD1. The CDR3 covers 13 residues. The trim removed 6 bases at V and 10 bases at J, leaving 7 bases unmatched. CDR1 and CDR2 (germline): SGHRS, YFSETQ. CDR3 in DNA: TGCGCCAGCACCGGGACAGGGGTCTACGAGCAGTTCTTC. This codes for CASTGTGVYEQFF.

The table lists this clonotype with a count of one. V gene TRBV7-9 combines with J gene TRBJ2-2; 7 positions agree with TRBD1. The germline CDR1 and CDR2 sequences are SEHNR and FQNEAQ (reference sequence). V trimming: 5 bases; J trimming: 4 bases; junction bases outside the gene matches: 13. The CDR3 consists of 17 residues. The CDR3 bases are TGTGCCAGCAGCCCAAGATGGGACAGTGAGTTCACCGGGGAGCTGTTTTTT. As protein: CASSPRWDSEFTGELFF.

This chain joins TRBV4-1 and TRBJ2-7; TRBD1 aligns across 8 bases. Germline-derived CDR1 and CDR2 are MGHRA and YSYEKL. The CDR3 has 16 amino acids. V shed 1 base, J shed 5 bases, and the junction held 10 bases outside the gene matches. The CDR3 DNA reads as TGCGCCAGCAGCCAAGCGGCACAGGGGGTTCCCGACGAGCAGTACTTC. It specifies CASSQAAQGVPDEQYF.

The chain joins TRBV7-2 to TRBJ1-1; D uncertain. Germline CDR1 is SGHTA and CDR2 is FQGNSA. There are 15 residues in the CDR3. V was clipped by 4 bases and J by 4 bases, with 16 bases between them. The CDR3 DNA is TGTGCCAGCAGCTATGAGGGCTGGGCGACCACTGAAGCTTTCTTT. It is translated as CASSYEGWATTEAFF.